The clone carrying this T cell receptor beta chain turned up a few times. What it binds is unknown. Every isolated RNA sample was fully reverse transcribed, so sequencing captured expressed TCRB transcripts. Sequenced by immunoSEQ multiplex PCR; TCRdb stores in-frame clones only, minus some. Here the sample spans about 350,000 clones, roughly a fifth being singletons. The data were taken from a study of beta chain features in type 1 diabetes. Study at large: Age, gender and cell yields were similar between patients and healthy donors. Overall study results and limits: Researchers report that Type 1 diabetes patients had moderately but significantly shorter TCRB CDR3s across all four CD4+ subsets.

The sequence was obtained from a woman between 18 and 30 years old in good health. The specimen sequenced was naive CD4+ T cells from blood.

The CDR3 DNA follows: TGTGCCAGCAGCTTAACTAGCGGAGGGGGAGAGACCCAGTACTTC. It is translated as CASSLTSGGGETQYF. The chain has TRBV7-9 and TRBJ2-5; 8 bases fit TRBD2. The CDR3 contains 15 residues. Per germline, CDR1 SEHNR and CDR2 FQNEAQ (reference sequence). With V trimmed by 2 bases and J by 4 bases, 6 bases remained unmatched.